This section outlines one T cell receptor beta chain sequence together with its context. In germline, CDR1 is SEHNR, CDR2 FQNEAQ (reference sequence). The length of the CDR3 is 14 residues. Trimming removed 4 bases from V and 4 bases from J, with 13 bases in between. Only in-frame clones appear in the TCRdb table, and some are missing; sequencing was by immunoSEQ multiplex PCR. The sample shows more than 90,000 clones, roughly nine tenths of them seen only once. The sample originates from a study of blood T cell repertoires in COVID-19. Background on the study: From T cells, B-cell-depleted T cells, or PBMCs came the material, which was cDNA or gDNA.

This sequence originates from a man aged 45-60 years with acute or convalescent COVID-19. This chain uses TRBV7-9 with TRBJ2-5; maybe TRBD2 (5 bases). Sequences were obtained from peripheral blood. CDR3 nucleotide sequence: TGTGCCAGCAGCTCGGGATTCCGCCTAGAGACCCAGTACTTC. Protein sequence: CASSSGFRLETQYF.